These 30 T cell receptor beta chains share one sample of origin, sequenced in a study of blood T cell repertoires in COVID-19. This table comes from immunoSEQ multiplex PCR, and its TCRdb copy is limited to in-frame clones, with some not included. The sample carries around 99,000 clones, 83% recorded once. Source material: peripheral blood. Receptor source: a woman aged 60-75 years with acute or convalescent COVID-19.

CDR3 in amino acids: CASSLGQVTGNTIYF. DNA for the CDR3: TGCGCCAGCAGCCTTGGACAGGTTACTGGAAACACCATATATTTT. The chain carries TRBV5-1 and TRBJ1-3; 7 nucleotides line up with TRBD1. The CDR3 totals 15 residues. V shed 4 bases, J shed 2 bases, and the junction held 6 bases outside the gene matches. The germline gives CDR1 SGHRS, CDR2 YFSETQ.

V usage is TRBV20-1 and J usage is TRBJ1-5; D gene ambiguous. V was cut by 3 bases and J by 1 base, with 13 bases left in between. CDR1 is DFQATT and CDR2 is SNEGSKA in the germline V gene (reference sequence). This CDR3 comprises 15 residues. CDR3 sequence reads: CSASPGMGSNQPQHF. In DNA, the CDR3 is TGCAGTGCTAGTCCCGGGATGGGGAGCAATCAGCCCCAGCATTTT.

This rearrangement joins TRBV29-1 to TRBJ2-3; TRBD2 agrees at 8 bases. Germline V gene lookup returns CDR1 SQVTM and CDR2 ANQGSEA. The length of the CDR3 is 15 residues. J was trimmed by 0 bases and V by 7 bases; bases with no gene match: 9. This chain's CDR3 is CSATTSGSSTDTQYF. The CDR3 region has the DNA TGCAGCGCTACCACTAGCGGCTCTAGCACAGATACGCAGTATTTT.

The gene calls are TRBV5-4 and TRBJ2-2; D is unclear. The CDR3 sequence is 14 residues long. CDR1 is SGHNT, CDR2 YYREEE, per germline (reference sequence). Trimming stripped 5 bases from V and 4 bases from J, with 12 bases between. CDR3 nucleotide sequence: TGTGCCAGCAGTTTTGTGCACGGCACCGGGGAGCTGTTTTTT. It yields the protein CASSFVHGTGELFF.

The chain links TRBV6-5 to TRBJ2-7; D not certain. Germline loops: CDR1 MNHEY, CDR2 SVGAGI. This CDR3 spans 13 amino acids. Trimming removed 5 bases at V and 0 bases at J, with 8 bases between. The CDR3 DNA follows: TGTGCCAGCAGTCCCAGAAGCTCCTACGAGCAGTACTTC. It yields the protein CASSPRSSYEQYF.

The chain links TRBV18 to TRBJ2-7, with D perhaps TRBD1 (7 bases). This CDR3 is built from 13 residues. In germline, CDR1 is KGHSH, CDR2 LQKENI. The ends were cut back, 1 base at V and 7 bases at J, with 11 bases in the middle. In nucleotides, the CDR3 is TGTGCCAGCTCACCACAGGGGGCGGGGGAGCAGTACTTC. It codes for CASSPQGAGEQYF.

The gene calls are TRBV11-3 and TRBJ2-3; D is perhaps TRBD2 (6 bases). The CDR3 consists of 14 residues. Germline CDR1 SGHNT, CDR2 YENEEA. V was trimmed by 6 bases and J by 0 bases, leaving 10 bases between them. The CDR3: CASRASGSTDTQYF. For the CDR3, the DNA is TGTGCCAGCAGGGCAAGCGGGAGCACAGATACGCAGTATTTT.

The chain recombines TRBV18 with TRBJ2-7, with a tentative D call TRBD2 (5 bases). The V gene lost 1 base and the J gene lost 4 bases, with 11 bases spanning the gap. Per germline, CDR1 KGHSH and CDR2 LQKENI. The CDR3 length is 14 residues. CDR3 nucleotides: TGTGCCAGCTCACCACAGGGCGGAGGATACGAGCAGTACTTC. Translation: CASSPQGGGYEQYF.

V and J are TRBV19 and TRBJ1-2; 7 bases agree with TRBD1. The trim removed 8 bases at V and 5 bases at J, leaving 5 bases unmatched. Germline CDR1 reads LNHDA; CDR2 reads SQIVND (reference sequence). CDR3 length: 12 residues. The CDR3 sequence is CASSRQGYGYTF. Written as DNA, the CDR3 is TGTGCCAGTTCGAGACAGGGATATGGCTACACCTTC.

The V and J genes are TRBV5-3 and TRBJ2-1; perhaps TRBD2 as D (6 bases). TRBV5-3 is an open reading frame, and its role is uncertain. This CDR3 has 15 amino acids. Trimming removed 4 bases at V and 6 bases at J, with 17 bases between. Here the CDR3 DNA reads TGTGCCAGAAGCCCCGGTCGGGGGAGAGTCAATGAGCAGTTCTTC. Its protein product is CARSPGRGRVNEQFF.

Written as DNA, the CDR3 is TGTGCCAGCAGCTTCCGCAGACAGATAGAGACCCAGTACTTC. This sequence encodes CASSFRRQIETQYF. V and J are TRBV7-2 and TRBJ2-5; possibly TRBD1 for D (5 bases). The V gene's germline CDR1 is SGHTA and CDR2 FQGNSA. CDR3 length equals 14 residues. Trimming took 3 bases from V and 4 from J, leaving 12 bases between them. The complete variable domain, with remaining parts taken from reference TRBV7-2 and TRBJ2-5, reads GAGVSQSPSNKVTEKGKDVELRCDPISGHTALYWYRQSLGQGLEFLIYFQGNSAPDKSGLPSDRFSAERTGGSVSTLTIQRTQQEDSAVYLCASSFRRQIETQYFGPGTRLLVL.

The genes are TRBV19 and TRBJ2-2; maybe TRBD1 (6 bases). Germline assignment: CDR1 LNHDA and CDR2 SQIVND (reference sequence). Trimming stripped 6 bases from V and 0 bases from J, with 11 bases between. CDR3 length: 15 amino acids. CDR3 in amino acids: CASRPQGTNTGELFF. In nucleotides, the CDR3 is TGTGCCAGTAGGCCGCAGGGGACGAACACCGGGGAGCTGTTTTTT.

This chain uses TRBV14 with TRBJ2-5, with 8 positions matching TRBD2. The CDR3 has 15 residues. The ends lost 3 bases at V and 4 bases at J; junction bases unmatched: 7. Germline CDR1 and CDR2: SGHDN and FVKESK. The CDR3 loop reads CASSHWQRERETQYF. The CDR3 DNA reads as TGTGCCAGCAGCCACTGGCAGCGGGAGCGAGAGACCCAGTACTTC.

The gene calls are TRBV28 and TRBJ1-3; 9 nucleotides line up with TRBD1. Germline lookup yields CDR1 MDHEN and CDR2 SYDVKM. The V gene end was trimmed by 4 bases and the J gene end by 4 bases; junction bases not matched to a gene: 14. This CDR3 has 18 amino acids. The CDR3 coding sequence is TGTGCCAGCAGTTCGCAAGCCCTCGGGACAGGGTGGGGAAACACCATATATTTT. This codes for CASSSQALGTGWGNTIYF.

This sequence joins TRBV7-8 and TRBJ2-2; D remains ambiguous. V lost 5 bases, J lost 6 bases, and 7 bases lay in between. Germline assignment: CDR1 SGHVS and CDR2 FQNEAQ. This CDR3 is built from 12 residues. CDR3 residues: CASSPFSGELFF. CDR3 nucleotides: TGTGCCAGCAGCCCTTTTTCCGGGGAGCTGTTTTTT.

This chain links TRBV28 with TRBJ2-2; maybe TRBD2 (6 bases). V shed 7 bases and J shed 6 bases, with 12 bases lying between them. The V gene's germline CDR1 is MDHEN and CDR2 SYDVKM. CDR3 length: 13 amino acids. CDR3 in DNA: TGTGCCAGCACCCCGTCGGGAGCCGGGGAGCTGTTTTTT. Its protein is CASTPSGAGELFF.

This rearrangement joins TRBV10-2 to TRBJ2-1, with D tentatively TRBD1 (5 bases). The CDR3 covers 16 residues. Trimming took 6 bases from V and 0 from J, leaving 15 bases between them. Germline CDR1 is WSHSY and CDR2 is SAAADI. CDR3 in DNA: TGCGCCAGCAGACCAAGCAGGGCTAGCTCCTACAATGAGCAGTTCTTC. Protein: CASRPSRASSYNEQFF.

The chain combines TRBV24-1 with TRBJ1-5, with a possible D match to TRBD1 (5 bases). CDR3 length equals 14 residues. In germline, CDR1 is KGHDR, CDR2 SFDVKD. Trimming removed 2 bases at V and 4 bases at J, with 8 bases between. The CDR3 loop reads CATSDWGENQPQHF. DNA for the CDR3: TGTGCCACCAGTGATTGGGGGGAGAATCAGCCCCAGCATTTT.

The V call is TRBV24-1, the J call TRBJ1-4; possible D gene TRBD1, 6 bases. CDR3 length: 15 amino acids. CDR1 is KGHDR, CDR2 SFDVKD, per germline. Deletions cut 4 bases from V and 5 bases from J, with 13 bases between. CDR3 protein: CATSEAGVENEKLFF. The CDR3 DNA reads TGTGCCACCAGTGAAGCAGGGGTGGAAAATGAAAAACTGTTTTTT.

This chain uses TRBV28 with TRBJ1-2; no definite D call. The V and J ends lost 2 bases and 6 bases respectively, with 7 bases between them. The CDR3 is 12 residues long. Germline values: CDR1 MDHEN, CDR2 SYDVKM. The CDR3 here is CASSLGSHGYTF. The CDR3 bases are TGTGCCAGCAGTTTAGGGAGCCATGGCTACACCTTC.

The chain combines TRBV6-5 with TRBJ2-5; TRBD1 matches at 8 bases. This CDR3 contains 15 residues. V dropped 5 bases and J dropped 1; count of bases not matched to a gene: 6. Germline V lookup: CDR1 MNHEY, CDR2 SVGAGI. The CDR3 loop is CASSRGGTGQETQYF. The CDR3 nucleotides read TGTGCCAGCAGTCGGGGTGGGACAGGCCAAGAGACCCAGTACTTC.

The J gene is TRBJ2-7, the V gene TRBV12-3 or TRBV12-4; TRBD1 might be the D (6 bases). Trimming pared 5 bases from V and 5 bases from J, leaving 13 bases between. This CDR3 contains 13 residues. This CDR3 reads CASSLTGYNEQYF. The CDR3 coding sequence is TGTGCCAGCAGTCTGACAGGTTACAACGAGCAGTACTTC.

This chain joins TRBV6-5 and TRBJ1-5; no clear D. The CDR3 contains 14 residues. Germline-derived CDR1 and CDR2 are MNHEY and SVGAGI. The V and J ends lost 8 bases and 0 bases respectively, with 11 bases between them. The CDR3 DNA follows: TGTGCCAGCCGGGAGACGGCTAGCAATCAGCCCCAGCATTTT. Protein sequence: CASRETASNQPQHF.

The chain couples TRBV11-1 to TRBJ2-7, with TRBD1 as a possible D gene (6 bases). This CDR3 is built from 12 residues. Germline loops: CDR1 SGHAT, CDR2 FQDESV (reference sequence). Deletions cut 8 bases from V and 7 bases from J, with 15 bases between. The CDR3 region has the DNA TGTGCCAGCCGGGACACGGTCGGGGAGCAGTACTTC. This gives the protein CASRDTVGEQYF.

The rearrangement uses TRBV9 and TRBJ2-5, with D possibly being TRBD1 (6 bases). CDR1 SGDLS and CDR2 YYNGEE come from the germline V gene. Trimming shortened V by 4 bases and J by 5 bases, and 18 bases separated the two germline ends. The CDR3 totals 15 residues. The CDR3 region has the DNA TGTGCCAGCAGCACAGACCCCACAGGGCAGGAGACCCAGTACTTC. As protein: CASSTDPTGQETQYF. The full variable domain, rest sourced from reference TRBV9 and TRBJ2-5, is DSGVTQTPKHLITATGQRVTLRCSPRSGDLSVYWYQQSLDQGLQFLIQYYNGEERAKGNILERFSAQQFPDLHSELNLSSLELGDSALYFCASSTDPTGQETQYFGPGTRLLVL.

The CDR3 nucleotides are TGTGCCAGCAGTTTGTACGCCCGGAGCTCCTACGAGCAGTACTTC. This codes for CASSLYARSSYEQYF. The V call is TRBV28, the J call TRBJ2-7; D ambiguous. The CDR3 length is 15 residues. Germline loops: CDR1 MDHEN, CDR2 SYDVKM. Trimming pared 3 bases from V and 0 bases from J, leaving 12 bases between.

The J gene is TRBJ2-7, the V gene TRBV2, with 13 nucleotides matching TRBD2. This CDR3 region has 14 residues. Germline loops: CDR1 SNHLY, CDR2 FYNNEI. V shed 4 bases, J shed 4 bases, and the junction held 1 base outside the gene matches. CDR3 region: CASSGTSGGYEQYF. Written as DNA, the CDR3 is TGTGCCAGCAGTGGGACTAGCGGGGGATACGAGCAGTACTTC.

V and J are TRBV19 and TRBJ1-1; TRBD1 is a possible D gene (6 bases). The CDR3 has 13 amino acids. Trimming took 3 bases from V and 2 from J, leaving 7 bases between them. Germline V CDR1 and CDR2: LNHDA, SQIVND (reference sequence). The CDR3, as DNA: TGTGCCAGTAGTATGGACAGAAACACTGAAGCTTTCTTT. Protein: CASSMDRNTEAFF.

The rearrangement uses TRBV4-3 and TRBJ1-1; a weak D match, TRBD1 (6 bases). CDR3 length: 15 residues. V lost 4 bases and J lost 3, with 15 bases in between. The germline V gene encodes CDR1 LGHNA and CDR2 YSLEER. CDR3 sequence reads: CASSLTGTSDTEAFF. CDR3 DNA: TGCGCCAGCAGCCTTACTGGGACATCAGACACTGAAGCTTTCTTT.

This chain joins TRBV6-5 and TRBJ2-2, with 14 positions matching TRBD2. Looked up from germline, CDR1 is MNHEY and CDR2 is SVGAGI. V lost 6 bases to trimming and J lost 4 bases; unmatched junction nucleotides: 1. The CDR3 covers 15 residues. The CDR3 region has the DNA TGTGCCAGCAGGGGACTAGCGGGGGCCACCGGGGAGCTGTTTTTT. This translates into CASRGLAGATGELFF.